The 5 T cell receptor beta chains presented below share a single source sample, sequenced in a study of long-term antiretroviral therapy in people with HIV. At the survey level, the v3.0 immunoSEQ assay was run. Clones were sequenced by immunoSEQ multiplex PCR, and TCRdb holds only the in-frame ones, with some missing. The table records about 22,000 clones, just under 85% of them present only once. The sample here was unsorted PBMCs, taken 1.6 years after starting antiretroviral therapy. All receptors derive from a man between 35 and 55 years old with HIV.

This clone was counted a single time. The chain is built from TRBV7-9 and TRBJ1-1; D possibly corresponds to TRBD1 (6 bases). The germline CDR1 and CDR2 sequences are SEHNR and FQNEAQ (reference sequence). With 6 bases removed from V and 5 bases from J, the gap between germline ends came to 10 bases. This CDR3 contains 12 residues. CDR3 bases: TGTGCCAGCAGGTCAGGGGAGACTGAAGCTTTCTTT. This sequence encodes CASRSGETEAFF.

The chain uses TRBV5-6 and TRBJ2-5; TRBD2 is a possible D gene (7 bases). Germline loops: CDR1 SGHDT, CDR2 YYEEEE. V lost 0 bases and J 3 bases, leaving 9 bases between the germline ends. This CDR3 is built from 14 residues. CDR3 in amino acids: CASSLEGGEETQYF. The CDR3, as DNA: TGTGCCAGCAGCTTGGAGGGGGGGGAAGAGACCCAGTACTTC.

This chain links TRBV20-1 with TRBJ2-1; 8 nucleotides match TRBD1. With V trimmed by 5 bases and J by 15 bases, 9 bases remained unmatched. CDR3 length: 11 amino acids. Germline CDR1 DFQATT, CDR2 SNEGSKA (reference sequence). The CDR3: CSAPGQGQWFF. CDR3 coding DNA: TGCAGTGCTCCTGGACAGGGACAGTGGTTCTTC.

The J gene is TRBJ2-5, the V gene TRBV5-1, with 11 bases identical to TRBD1. Germline assignment: CDR1 SGHRS and CDR2 YFSETQ. V shed 5 bases, J shed 1 base, and the junction held 4 bases outside the gene matches. The CDR3 runs 15 residues. The CDR3 sequence: CASRWGTGGQETQYF. CDR3 DNA sequence: TGCGCCAGCAGGTGGGGGACAGGGGGCCAAGAGACCCAGTACTTC.

The genes are TRBV11-1 and TRBJ1-1; D remains ambiguous. Trimming cost V 4 bases and J 2 bases, with 8 bases left between them. This CDR3 region has 13 residues. CDR1 is SGHAT, CDR2 FQDESV, per germline (reference sequence). As DNA, the CDR3 is TGTGCCAGCAGCTCACCCGCTAACACTGAAGCTTTCTTT. Translated: CASSSPANTEAFF.